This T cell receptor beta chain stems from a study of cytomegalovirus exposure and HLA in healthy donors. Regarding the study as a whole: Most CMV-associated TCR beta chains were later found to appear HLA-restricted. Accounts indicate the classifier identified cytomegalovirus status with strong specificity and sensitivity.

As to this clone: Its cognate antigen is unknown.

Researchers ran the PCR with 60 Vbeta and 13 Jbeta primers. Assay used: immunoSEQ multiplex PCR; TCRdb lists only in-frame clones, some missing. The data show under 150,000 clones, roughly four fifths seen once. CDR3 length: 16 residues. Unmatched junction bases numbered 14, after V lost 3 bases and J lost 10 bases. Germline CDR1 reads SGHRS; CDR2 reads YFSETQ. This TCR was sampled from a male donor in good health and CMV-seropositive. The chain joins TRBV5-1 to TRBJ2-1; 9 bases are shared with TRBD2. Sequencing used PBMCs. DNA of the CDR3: TGCGCCAGCAGCTCCGCTCGACTAGCGGCCTATGGAGAGCAGTTCTTC. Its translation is CASSSARLAAYGEQFF.